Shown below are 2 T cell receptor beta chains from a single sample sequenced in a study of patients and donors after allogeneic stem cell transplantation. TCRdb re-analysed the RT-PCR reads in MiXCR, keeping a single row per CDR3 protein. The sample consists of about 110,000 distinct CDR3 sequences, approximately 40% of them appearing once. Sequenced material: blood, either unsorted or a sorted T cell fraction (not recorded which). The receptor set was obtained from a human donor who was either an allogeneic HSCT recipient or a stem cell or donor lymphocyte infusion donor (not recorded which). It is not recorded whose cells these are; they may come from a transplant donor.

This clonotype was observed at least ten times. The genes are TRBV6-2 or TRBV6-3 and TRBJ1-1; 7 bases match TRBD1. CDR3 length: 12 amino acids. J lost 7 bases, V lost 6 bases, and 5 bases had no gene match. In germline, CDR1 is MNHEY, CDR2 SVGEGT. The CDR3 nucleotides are TGTGCCAGCAGCCTGGGACAGATTGAAGCTTTCTTT. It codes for CASSLGQIEAFF.

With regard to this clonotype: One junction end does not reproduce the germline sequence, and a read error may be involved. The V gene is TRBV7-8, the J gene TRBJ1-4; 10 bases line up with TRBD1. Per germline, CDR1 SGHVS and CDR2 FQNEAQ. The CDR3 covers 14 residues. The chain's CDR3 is CASSIAGTGENLFF. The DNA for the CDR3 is TGTGCCAGCAGCATCGCCGGGACAGGGGAAAACCTGTTTTTT.